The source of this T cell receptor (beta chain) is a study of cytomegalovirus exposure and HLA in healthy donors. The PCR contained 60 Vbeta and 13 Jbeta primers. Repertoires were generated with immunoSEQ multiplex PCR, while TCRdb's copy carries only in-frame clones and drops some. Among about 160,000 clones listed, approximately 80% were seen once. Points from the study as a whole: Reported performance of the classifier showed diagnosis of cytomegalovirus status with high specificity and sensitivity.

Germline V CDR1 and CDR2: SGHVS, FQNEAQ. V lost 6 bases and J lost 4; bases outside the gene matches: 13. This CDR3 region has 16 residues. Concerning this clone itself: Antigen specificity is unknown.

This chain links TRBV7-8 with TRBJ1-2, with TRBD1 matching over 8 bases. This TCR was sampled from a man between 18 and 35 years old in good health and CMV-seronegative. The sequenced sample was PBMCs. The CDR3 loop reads CASSPTFRDRRYGYTF. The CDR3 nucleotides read TGTGCCAGCAGTCCGACGTTCCGGGACAGGCGCTATGGCTACACCTTC.